This passage covers 32 T cell receptor beta chains from one sample sequenced in a study of blood T cell repertoires in COVID-19. Measured with immunoSEQ multiplex PCR; TCRdb has only the in-frame clones, and not every one. Of about 240,000 clones listed, 70% to 90% are singletons. The sequencing sample was made of peripheral blood. These TCRs come from a woman aged 65 to 85 with active or convalescent COVID-19.

V is TRBV28 and J is TRBJ2-5, with a possible D match to TRBD1 (5 bases). This CDR3 region has 16 residues. Trimming pared 2 bases from V and 5 bases from J, leaving 18 bases between. Germline CDR1 is MDHEN and CDR2 is SYDVKM. CDR3 in DNA: TGTGCCAGCAGTTTAGACACAGGCCTAGATACGGAGACCCAGTACTTC. Protein product: CASSLDTGLDTETQYF.

The CDR3, as DNA: TGTGCCAGTAGTGACGTAGCGTTGTTGAACACTGAAGCTTTCTTT. This codes for CASSDVALLNTEAFF. The J gene is TRBJ1-1, the V gene TRBV19; D gene unclear. V was pared by 5 bases and J by 0 bases, with 13 bases between. Germline V CDR1 and CDR2: LNHDA, SQIVND (reference sequence). The CDR3 totals 15 residues.

The rearrangement joins TRBV7-2 to TRBJ2-7; 7 nucleotides match TRBD1. The CDR3 is made up of 15 amino acids. Germline V CDR1 and CDR2: SGHTA, FQGNSA. Trimming cost V 3 bases and J 4 bases; bases outside gene matches: 9. The CDR3 protein is CASSFYRTGKYEQYF. The CDR3 coding sequence is TGTGCCAGCAGCTTTTATCGGACAGGAAAATACGAGCAGTACTTC. The variable domain in full, with the rest retrieved from reference TRBV7-2 and TRBJ2-7, is GAGVSQSPSNKVTEKGKDVELRCDPISGHTALYWYRQSLGQGLEFLIYFQGNSAPDKSGLPSDRFSAERTGGSVSTLTIQRTQQEDSAVYLCASSFYRTGKYEQYFGPGTRLTVT.

V is TRBV7-8 and J is TRBJ1-3; D gene uncertain. The CDR3 is made up of 16 amino acids. CDR1 is SGHVS, CDR2 FQNEAQ, per germline. V was pared by 4 bases and J by 2 bases, with 15 bases between. CDR3 nucleotide sequence: TGTGCCAGCAGCTCCCCCCCTTTGCTAACTGGAAACACCATATATTTT. It specifies CASSSPPLLTGNTIYF. Full variable domain (missing parts from reference TRBV7-8 and TRBJ1-3): GAGVSQSPRYKVAKRGQDVALRCDPISGHVSLFWYQQALGQGPEFLTYFQNEAQLDKSGLPSDRFFAERPEGSVSTLKIQRTQQEDSAVYLCASSSPPLLTGNTIYFGEGSWLTVV.

The J gene is TRBJ1-2, the V gene TRBV9, with TRBD1 as a possible D gene (6 bases). This CDR3 spans 15 amino acids. CDR1 SGDLS and CDR2 YYNGEE come from the germline V gene. V was pared by 2 bases and J by 6 bases, with 17 bases between. CDR3 region: CASSVGPDSEDGYTF. The DNA of the CDR3 is TGTGCCAGCAGCGTGGGGCCGGACAGTGAGGATGGCTACACCTTC.

J is TRBJ1-5 and V is TRBV15; 8 positions match TRBD1. Germline assignment: CDR1 LNHNV and CDR2 YYDKDF (reference sequence). The CDR3 extends over 15 amino acids. Trimming took 5 bases from V and 6 from J; bases not matched to a gene: 9. The CDR3 spells CATSQDRVGGQPQHF. CDR3 DNA: TGTGCCACCAGCCAGGACAGGGTAGGAGGTCAGCCCCAGCATTTT.

The V and J genes are TRBV25-1 and TRBJ1-6; D not certain. The CDR3 loop spans 17 amino acids. Germline assignment: CDR1 MGHDK and CDR2 SYGVNS. V was shortened by 1 base and J by 0 bases, with 10 bases between the two germline ends. The CDR3 protein is CASSEFLSSSYNSPLHF. Here the CDR3 DNA reads TGTGCCAGCAGTGAATTCTTGTCGAGCTCCTATAATTCACCCCTCCACTTT.

Turning to this clone: Other DNA sequences in the same sample also yield this CDR3. For the CDR3, the DNA is TGCGCCAGCAGCCAGGTCCGGGGAGAGACCCAGTACTTC. Encoded protein: CASSQVRGETQYF. The V and J genes are TRBV4-3 and TRBJ2-5, with a possible D match to TRBD2 (5 bases). The germline gives CDR1 LGHNA, CDR2 YSLEER. The CDR3 consists of 13 residues. With 3 bases removed from V and 4 bases from J, the gap between germline ends came to 9 bases.

The chain combines TRBV19 with TRBJ2-3; D is ambiguous. Per the germline V gene, CDR1 is LNHDA and CDR2 is SQIVND (reference sequence). V lost 6 bases and J 1 base, leaving 23 bases between the germline ends. The CDR3 extends over 18 amino acids. The CDR3 is CASSDTPFPGRGTDTQYF. Written as DNA, the CDR3 is TGTGCCAGTAGCGATACCCCTTTTCCCGGTCGGGGCACAGATACGCAGTATTTT.

V and J are TRBV6-2 or TRBV6-3 and TRBJ2-7; perhaps TRBD2 as D (6 bases). Trimming took 5 bases from V and 0 from J, leaving 17 bases between them. The CDR3 contains 16 residues. In germline, CDR1 is MNHEY, CDR2 SVGEGT. The chain's CDR3 is CASSAGTSWSSYEQYF. DNA of the CDR3: TGTGCCAGCAGTGCCGGGACTTCCTGGAGCTCCTACGAGCAGTACTTC.

The J gene is TRBJ1-1, the V gene TRBV19, with 7 bases lining up with TRBD1. CDR3 size: 12 residues. V dropped 5 bases and J dropped 10; count of bases not matched to a gene: 7. Germline V gene sequence: CDR1 LNHDA, CDR2 SQIVND (reference sequence). The CDR3 reads CASSSHRGRAFF. CDR3 DNA: TGTGCCAGTAGTTCACACAGGGGTAGAGCTTTCTTT.

The chain joins TRBV19 to TRBJ1-2; D is unclear. CDR1 is LNHDA, CDR2 SQIVND, per germline (reference sequence). V lost 9 bases and J 2 bases, leaving 19 bases between the germline ends. The CDR3 spans 15 residues. The CDR3, as DNA: TGTGCCAGCCACTCCCTGGGCAGCAACAACTATGGCTACACCTTC. Its translation: CASHSLGSNNYGYTF.

As for this clone: At one of its ends the junction is not consistent with the germline gene, which may arise from a read error. This rearrangement joins TRBV20-1 to TRBJ1-2; a possible D gene is TRBD1 (6 bases). CDR3 length equals 11 residues. Germline values: CDR1 DFQATT, CDR2 SNEGSKA (reference sequence). CDR3 amino acids: CVYRARRGYTF. Written as DNA, the CDR3 is TGTGTGTACAGGGCTAGGAGGGGCTACACCTTC.

The chain employs TRBV9 and TRBJ1-2, with D tentatively TRBD1 (6 bases). The CDR3 totals 16 residues. Trimming removed 3 bases from V and 5 bases from J, with 20 bases in between. CDR1 and CDR2 (germline): SGDLS, YYNGEE. The CDR3, as DNA: TGTGCCAGCAGCGCCGGAGGGGGGGGTTTCCGATATGGCTACACCTTC. Translating gives CASSAGGGGFRYGYTF.

The chain couples TRBV20-1 to TRBJ2-1; 9 bases agree with TRBD2. The germline V gene encodes CDR1 DFQATT and CDR2 SNEGSKA (reference sequence). Trimming removed 3 bases from V and 1 base from J; junction bases left unmatched: 7. CDR3 length: 16 amino acids. The CDR3 region is CSASLASGGSYNEQFF. The CDR3 nucleotides read TGCAGTGCTAGTCTCGCAAGCGGGGGGTCCTACAATGAGCAGTTCTTC.

V gene TRBV3-1 (or the pseudogene TRBV3-2) combines with J gene TRBJ2-5; D is perhaps TRBD1 (5 bases). Trimming cost V 8 bases and J 4 bases, with 14 bases left between them. The CDR3 covers 13 residues. Looked up from germline, CDR1 is LGHDT and CDR2 is YNNKEL (reference sequence). The CDR3 DNA reads TGTGCCAGCGACCGAACAGGCTCAGAGACCCAGTACTTC. Translated, it gives CASDRTGSETQYF.

On this clone: Different DNA sequences within this sample yield the same CDR3. This chain links TRBV6-2 or TRBV6-3 with TRBJ1-1; D is unresolved. Looked up from germline, CDR1 is MNHEY and CDR2 is SVGEGT. CDR3 size: 13 residues. The V end lost 5 bases, the J end lost 1 base, and 8 bases lay between the germline ends. The CDR3 loop reads CASSGLSNTEAFF. Here the CDR3 DNA reads TGTGCCAGCAGTGGACTGTCGAACACTGAAGCTTTCTTT.

Notes on this clone: Other nucleotide sequences in the sample specify the same CDR3. The chain links TRBV18 to TRBJ1-6, with a weak D call TRBD1 (5 bases). Looked up from germline, CDR1 is KGHSH and CDR2 is LQKENI. Trimming cost V 3 bases and J 2 bases, with 8 bases left between them. CDR3 length equals 15 residues. The DNA for the CDR3 is TGTGCCAGCTCACCCCGACAGACCTATAATTCACCCCTCCACTTT. It translates to CASSPRQTYNSPLHF.

As concerns this clone: Other DNA variants within this sample encode the same CDR3. The chain has TRBV7-2 and TRBJ1-1; D not resolved. The CDR3 consists of 13 residues. Germline V CDR1 and CDR2: SGHTA, FQGNSA. V lost 5 bases, J lost 1 base, and 8 bases lay in between. In DNA form, the CDR3 reads TGTGCCAGCAGCGCAACAGCGAACACTGAAGCTTTCTTT. Its translation: CASSATANTEAFF.

This rearrangement joins TRBV19 to TRBJ2-5; TRBD2 agrees at 8 bases. J gave up 4 bases and V 5 bases, and 6 bases lay outside the gene matches. Germline V gives CDR1 LNHDA, CDR2 SQIVND (reference sequence). The CDR3 has 14 residues. The CDR3 bases are TGTGCCAGTAGTGCGCGGGGGGTCCGAGAGACCCAGTACTTC. Encoded protein: CASSARGVRETQYF.

Regarding this clone: Other DNA sequences in the same sample also yield this CDR3. The chain recombines TRBV7-2 with TRBJ1-5; D uncertain. The CDR3 totals 15 residues. Trimming left V 0 bases short and J 1 base short, with 7 bases between. Per the germline V gene, CDR1 is SGHTA and CDR2 is FQGNSA. The chain's CDR3 is CASSLAGQSNQPQHF. The CDR3 DNA follows: TGTGCCAGCAGCTTAGCGGGCCAGAGCAATCAGCCCCAGCATTTT.

The rearrangement links TRBV12-3 or TRBV12-4 to TRBJ1-2; 7 bases agree with TRBD1. The CDR3 is 12 residues long. V lost 6 bases, J lost 4 bases, and 2 bases stayed unmatched. CDR3 sequence (DNA): TGTGCCAGCAGCAGGGGGAGCTATGGCTACACCTTC. Protein sequence: CASSRGSYGYTF.

The V and J genes are TRBV7-9 and TRBJ2-6, with D possibly matching TRBD2 (5 bases). Per the germline V gene, CDR1 is SEHNR and CDR2 is FQNEAQ (reference sequence). The CDR3 contains 17 residues. Trimming left V 5 bases short and J 0 bases short, with 14 bases between. The DNA for the CDR3 is TGTGCCAGCAGCACCCCGGAGGAGCCCTCTGGGGCCAACGTCCTGACTTTC. It specifies CASSTPEEPSGANVLTF.

The chain has TRBV3-1 (or the pseudogene TRBV3-2) and TRBJ1-3; a weak D match, TRBD1 (5 bases). Deletions cut 0 bases from V and 9 bases from J, with 6 bases between. CDR1 LGHDT and CDR2 YNNKEL come from the germline V gene (reference sequence). The CDR3 has 12 residues. CDR3 nucleotide sequence: TGTGCCAGCAGCCAAGAGGGGCGCACCATATATTTT. Protein sequence: CASSQEGRTIYF.

CDR3 loop: CASSLRRGSSPLHF. The CDR3 DNA reads as TGTGCCAGCAGCTTAAGGAGGGGAAGTTCACCCCTCCACTTT. J is TRBJ1-6 and V is TRBV7-8, with D tentatively TRBD1 (5 bases). Between the trimmed V and J ends, which lost 2 bases and 9 bases, there was a span of 11 bases. Per germline, CDR1 SGHVS and CDR2 FQNEAQ. The CDR3 extends over 14 amino acids.

The rearrangement joins TRBV7-2 to TRBJ1-3; D call uncertain. This CDR3 spans 16 amino acids. Germline CDR1 and CDR2: SGHTA and FQGNSA. V lost 1 base to trimming and J lost 6 bases, with 16 bases between them. DNA for the CDR3: TGTGCCAGCAGCTTAGTTCTCCGCGCAGGCTCAAACACCATATATTTT. It translates to CASSLVLRAGSNTIYF.

This rearrangement joins TRBV7-8 to TRBJ2-1, with 10 positions matching TRBD1. Trimming removed 5 bases from V and 10 bases from J; junction bases left unmatched: 8. This CDR3 contains 14 residues. CDR1 is SGHVS and CDR2 is FQNEAQ in the germline V gene. Written as DNA, the CDR3 is TGTGCCAGCAGCGCCAGACAGGGGGCGGGGGAGCAGTTCTTC. As protein: CASSARQGAGEQFF.

This chain joins TRBV7-2 and TRBJ1-2, with D maybe TRBD1 (5 bases). Germline V gene data show CDR1 as SGHTA and CDR2 as FQGNSA. The CDR3 is made up of 13 amino acids. Trimming pared 4 bases from V and 3 bases from J, leaving 9 bases between. The CDR3 sequence: CASSSQVDYGYTF. The CDR3 nucleotides read TGTGCCAGCAGCTCACAGGTGGACTATGGCTACACCTTC.

CDR3 DNA sequence: TGTGCCAGTAGCGGAGCGCGGTCGAACACTGAAGCTTTCTTT. Translated: CASSGARSNTEAFF. The gene calls are TRBV19 and TRBJ1-1; D gene unclear. Trimming pared 6 bases from V and 1 base from J, leaving 12 bases between. CDR1 is LNHDA, CDR2 SQIVND, per germline (reference sequence). The CDR3 is 14 amino acids.

The CDR3 sequence is CASSQTTGNYGYTF. Written as DNA, the CDR3 is TGCGCCAGCAGCCAAACGACAGGGAACTATGGCTACACCTTC. The chain combines TRBV4-3 with TRBJ1-2; TRBD1 aligns across 7 bases. V shed 2 bases, J shed 2 bases, and the junction held 2 bases outside the gene matches. The V gene's germline CDR1 is LGHNA and CDR2 YSLEER. CDR3 size: 14 residues.

V gene TRBV9 combines with J gene TRBJ1-3; 7 positions agree with TRBD1. Trimming removed 0 bases from V and 11 bases from J; junction bases left unmatched: 8. Germline CDR1 SGDLS, CDR2 YYNGEE. CDR3 length equals 14 residues. The CDR3 loop reads CASSVGQGGVAIYF. The DNA for the CDR3 is TGTGCCAGCAGCGTAGGACAGGGAGGAGTCGCCATATATTTT.

V gene TRBV18 combines with J gene TRBJ1-1; no clear D. The CDR3 loop spans 12 amino acids. The germline V and J ends were trimmed by 2 bases and 8 bases, with 9 bases remaining between them. Germline values: CDR1 KGHSH, CDR2 LQKENI. The CDR3, as DNA: TGTGCCAGCTCACCAGGGAGTCAGGAAGCTTTCTTT. Protein sequence: CASSPGSQEAFF.